Listed below are T cell receptor beta chains from one sample, sequenced in a study of tumor-infiltrating lymphocytes in primary liver carcinoma. One entry per CDR3 protein, called by TCRdb with MiXCR from the multiplex PCR reads. This sample has approximately 320,000 distinct CDR3 sequences, with 58% found just once. The sample taken for sequencing was peripheral blood. Receptor source: a woman aged 30 to 39 with primary liver carcinoma and hepatitis B virus infection. CDR3s include the opening cysteine and the closing phenylalanine or tryptophan. The D gene is left open where the match is weak. Part of the rows lack a size; the others show once, few, many or a class for expanded clones.

.	TRBJ2-4	TRBV28	.	TGTGCCAGCAGTCCTGGGGCGGGGCTAGCCAAAAACATTCAGTACTTC	CASSPGAGLAKNIQYF
.	TRBJ2-7	TRBV11-1	.	TGTGCCAGCAGCTTAGTCCAATTTGGCTCCACATCCTACGAGCAGTACTTC	CASSLVQFGSTSYEQYF
.	TRBJ1-1	TRBV12-5	.	TGTGCTAGTACTAACGGCGCAAACACTGAAGCTTTCTTT	CASTNGANTEAFF
.	TRBJ2-3	TRBV5-6	.	TGTGCCAGCAGCTTTTATCAGGGGGCGGGGGGCACAGATACGCAGTATTTT	CASSFYQGAGGTDTQYF
.	TRBJ2-1	TRBV11-2	.	TGTGCCAGCAGCCACTCATCCAGGCGGGGATACAATGAGCAGTTCTTC	CASSHSSRRGYNEQFF
TRBD2	TRBJ2-5	TRBV11-3	.	TGTACCAGCAGCTCAGCGGGAGAGGGTATAGTGACCCAGTACTTC	CTSSSAGEGIVTQYF
.	TRBJ2-3	TRBV5-4	.	TGTGCCAGCAACGAACCAGACCGCTACAGCACAGATACGCAGTATTTT	CASNEPDRYSTDTQYF
.	TRBJ2-3	TRBV6-2/TRBV6-3	few	TGTGCCAGCAGTTATTTCACAGGCTCTTCATTCACAGATACGCAGTATTTT	CASSYFTGSSFTDTQYF
TRBD1	TRBJ2-7	TRBV20-1	.	TGCAGTGCTGTAGGGACAGCTACCTCCTACGAGCAGTACTTC	CSAVGTATSYEQYF
.	TRBJ2-3	TRBV28	.	TGTGCCAGCAGTGGAGCCACAGATACGCAGTATTTT	CASSGATDTQYF
TRBD2	TRBJ2-3	TRBV13	.	TGTGCCAGCAGCCCCAAGGGTCTAGCGGGAGGAAGCACAGATACGCAGTATTTT	CASSPKGLAGGSTDTQYF
.	TRBJ2-2	TRBV5-6	.	TGTGCCAGCAGCTTGCGGTTCCCTAACACCGGGGGGCTGTTTTTT	CASSLRFPNTGGLFF
TRBD2	TRBJ2-1	TRBV11-2	many	TGTGCCAGCAGCTTAGAGATAGCGGGATGGAATGAGCAGTTCTTC	CASSLEIAGWNEQFF
.	TRBJ2-7	TRBV5-1	.	TGCGCCAGTAGCCCACCTGCTAGACAGGCCTACGAGCAGTACTTC	CASSPPARQAYEQYF
.	TRBJ2-2	TRBV6-5	.	TGTGCCAGCAGTTACTCTTTGGCGACCGGGGAGCTGTTTTTT	CASSYSLATGELFF
.	TRBJ1-1	TRBV6-5	.	TGTGCCAGCCTCGAGGGGCCGAACACTGAAGCTTTCTTT	CASLEGPNTEAFF
TRBD2	TRBJ2-1	TRBV6-5	few	TGTGCCAGCAGTTACGGGAGGGCCTACAATGAGCAGTTCTTC	CASSYGRAYNEQFF
TRBD2	TRBJ2-2	TRBV30	.	TGTGCCTGGACCGTGCCGGGACTAGGCACCGGGGAGCTGTTTTTT	CAWTVPGLGTGELFF
.	TRBJ2-3	TRBV11-2	.	TGTGCCAGCATCTTAACGTTCGGGGATACGCAGTATTTC	CASILTFGDTQYF
.	TRBJ1-2	TRBV6-6	few	TGTGCCAGCGAACGGGACGGCAGTAACTATGGCTACACCTTC	CASERDGSNYGYTF
.	TRBJ2-7	TRBV9	.	TGTGCCAGCAGCTCCCAAACTAGTCCGTACGAGCAGTACTTC	CASSSQTSPYEQYF
.	TRBJ1-5	TRBV29-1	.	TGCAGCGTTAAGGACAGCAATCAGCCCCAGCATTTT	CSVKDSNQPQHF
TRBD1	TRBJ2-5	TRBV6-6	few	TGTGCCAGCAGTTACTCGGGACAGGGGCGGGGGGCGACCCAGTACTTC	CASSYSGQGRGATQYF
TRBD1	TRBJ1-2	TRBV6-5	.	TGTGCCAGCAGTCGCACAGGGGGCATCGGAATTAACTATGGCTACACCTTC	CASSRTGGIGINYGYTF
TRBD1	TRBJ2-1	TRBV6-1	few	TGTGCCAGCAGTGAAGTCGGAAACAGGGGGAATGAGCAGTTCTTC	CASSEVGNRGNEQFF
TRBD1	TRBJ1-2	TRBV7-9	few	TGTGCCAGCAGCTCGAACCGGGACAGCGATGGCTACACCTTC	CASSSNRDSDGYTF
.	TRBJ1-1	TRBV6-5	.	TGTGCCAGCAGTTACGGAGAGGAAGCTTTCTTT	CASSYGEEAFF
TRBD1	TRBJ2-7	TRBV6-5	.	TGTGCTAGCAGTTACTGGACAGGGTCCTACGAGCAGTACTTC	CASSYWTGSYEQYF
TRBD1	TRBJ2-2	TRBV12-3/TRBV12-4	.	TGTGCCAGCAGGACATCGGACAGGGGTCGCACCGGGGAGCTGTTTTTT	CASRTSDRGRTGELFF
.	TRBJ2-7	TRBV6-6	.	TGTGCCAGCAGTTACGGGCATGTATGGGGGAACGAGCAGTACTTC	CASSYGHVWGNEQYF
.	TRBJ1-2	TRBV7-9	.	TGTGCCAGCAGCCGAAGACAGGCTAACTATGGCTACAGCTTC	CASSRRQANYGYSF
TRBD2	TRBJ2-2	TRBV4-2	many	TGTGCCAGCAGCCAAGTCGGGAGCGGGAGCGCCACCGGGGAGCTGTTTTTT	CASSQVGSGSATGELFF
TRBD1	TRBJ2-1	TRBV29-1	.	TGCAGCATAGGGACAGGGGGTGAGCAGTTCTTC	CSIGTGGEQFF
.	TRBJ2-6	TRBV4-1	.	TGCGCCAGCAACCAACCGGGACACGGGCTCTCTGGGGCCAACGTCCTGACTTTC	CASNQPGHGLSGANVLTF
.	TRBJ2-3	TRBV7-9	.	TGTGCCAGCAGCTCCGAAGGGCTCACAGATACGCAGTATTTT	CASSSEGLTDTQYF
.	TRBJ1-1	TRBV28	.	TGTGCCAGCAGTCCCCGGACAGAGAGGGCTGAAGCTTTCTTT	CASSPRTERAEAFF
.	TRBJ2-7	TRBV6-7	.	TGTGCCAGCAGTTACGCCTTGGGAGTACCTTGGAGCGAGCAGTACTTC	CASSYALGVPWSEQYF
.	TRBJ2-1	TRBV10-1	.	TGCGCCAGCAGTGGGACAGGGAGGGTTAAAAATGAGCAGTTCTTC	CASSGTGRVKNEQFF
TRBD1	TRBJ1-5	TRBV6-1	many	TGTGCCAGCAGCCTAGACAGGGTGCGTGGCAATCAGCCCCAGCATTTT	CASSLDRVRGNQPQHF
TRBD2	TRBJ2-1	TRBV7-8	.	TGTGCCAGCAGCTTAGATCCGGGGGGTCTGACATACAATGAGCAGTTCTTC	CASSLDPGGLTYNEQFF
.	TRBJ2-2	TRBV28	.	TGTGCCAGCAGGGCACTAGATCCCGACACCGGGGAGTTGTTTTTT	CASRALDPDTGELFF
.	TRBJ1-2	TRBV14	.	TGTGCCAGCAGCCATGGTTCGGGGGTGTACGGCTACACCTTC	CASSHGSGVYGYTF